This section outlines one T cell receptor beta chain sequence together with its context. Its antigen is not known. The data were taken from a study of cytomegalovirus exposure and HLA in healthy donors. It was with 60 Vbeta and 13 Jbeta primers that the PCR ran. The repertoire was sequenced with immunoSEQ multiplex PCR; TCRdb's copy has only in-frame clones and lacks some. The sample lists some 200,000 clones, approximately 88% occurring once. Whole-study findings and limits: Later analysis identified a missense DCLRE1C variant that was linked to TCR beta V- and J-gene trimming.

The clonotype was recovered from a woman aged 45-59 years in good health and CMV-seropositive. Sequenced: PBMCs.

The CDR3 DNA reads as TGTGCCAGCAGCCCAAGGGGGTATAGCAATCAGCCCCAGCATTTT. Translated: CASSPRGYSNQPQHF. V usage is TRBV6-5 and J usage is TRBJ1-5, with D possibly matching TRBD1 (6 bases). CDR1 and CDR2 (germline): MNHEY, SVGAGI. The V gene lost 6 bases and the J gene lost 0 bases, with 12 bases spanning the gap. The CDR3 length is 15 residues.